The clone carrying this TCR beta chain was seen just once. The data originate from a study of blood T cell repertoires in COVID-19. Study background: Spain, Italy and the United States supplied samples that represented acute and convalescent COVID-19.

Cohort allocation depended upon clinical history that participants reported. Produced via immunoSEQ multiplex PCR; TCRdb's table is partial and in-frame only. The table lists 200,000 to 250,000 clones, nearly 90% of them singletons, with about 14% in the top ten. J gave up 6 bases and V 3 bases, and 7 bases lay outside the gene matches. The germline gives CDR1 SGHRS, CDR2 YFSETQ. This CDR3 region has 15 residues. This clonotype was sampled from a man aged 30 to 45 who had been exposed to COVID-19. Sequenced sample: PBMCs or T cells enriched from blood (not recorded which). The chain couples TRBV5-1 to TRBJ2-3; the match to TRBD2 covers 10 bases. CDR3 nucleotide sequence: TGCGCCAGCAGCTGGACTAGCGGTTTTAAGGATACGCAGTATTTT. It specifies CASSWTSGFKDTQYF.